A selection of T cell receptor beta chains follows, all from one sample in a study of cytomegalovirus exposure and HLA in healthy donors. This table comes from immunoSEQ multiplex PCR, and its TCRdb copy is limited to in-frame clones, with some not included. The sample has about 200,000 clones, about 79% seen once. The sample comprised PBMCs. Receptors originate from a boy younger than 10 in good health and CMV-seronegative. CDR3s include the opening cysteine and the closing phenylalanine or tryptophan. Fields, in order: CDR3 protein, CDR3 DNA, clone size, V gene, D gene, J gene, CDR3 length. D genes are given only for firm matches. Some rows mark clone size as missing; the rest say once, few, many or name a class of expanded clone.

CDR3: CASSFLQGDGYTF
DNA: TGTGCCAGCAGTTTCCTACAGGGGGACGGCTACACCTTC
size: few
V: TRBV27
D: TRBD1
J: TRBJ1-2
length: 13

CDR3: CSARGGIGADTQYF
DNA: TGCAGCGCAAGGGGGGGAATTGGGGCAGATACGCAGTATTTT
size: -
V: TRBV29-1
D: -
J: TRBJ2-3
length: 14

CDR3: CASSLVSGGISTDTQYF
DNA: TGTGCCAGCAGCCTTGTCAGCGGGGGGATTAGCACAGATACGCAGTATTTT
size: -
V: TRBV4-2
D: TRBD2
J: TRBJ2-3
length: 17

CDR3: CASSPSPTVNYGYTF
DNA: TGCGCCAGCAGCCCGAGCCCTACAGTTAACTATGGCTACACCTTC
size: -
V: TRBV5-1
D: -
J: TRBJ1-2
length: 15

CDR3: CASSFFSDRKNEKLFF
DNA: TGTGCCAGCAGTTTCTTCTCTGACAGGAAAAATGAAAAACTGTTTTTT
size: -
V: TRBV27
D: -
J: TRBJ1-4
length: 16

CDR3: CASSVGGWRQPAHEKLFF
DNA: TGTGCCAGCAGCGTAGGGGGTTGGAGACAGCCGGCGCATGAAAAACTGTTTTTT
size: -
V: TRBV9
D: -
J: TRBJ1-4
length: 18

CDR3: CASSEGDNPNTEAFF
DNA: TGTGCCAGTAGTGAAGGGGACAACCCGAACACTGAAGCTTTCTTT
size: -
V: TRBV19
D: -
J: TRBJ1-1
length: 15

CDR3: CASSQALLNTEAFF
DNA: TGCGCCAGCAGCCAAGCCTTATTGAACACTGAAGCTTTCTTT
size: -
V: TRBV4-1
D: -
J: TRBJ1-1
length: 14

CDR3: CASSEVLAGDYEQYF
DNA: TGTGCCAGCAGTGAAGTTCTAGCGGGGGACTACGAGCAGTACTTC
size: -
V: TRBV2
D: TRBD2
J: TRBJ2-7
length: 15

CDR3: CASSEKPSTGTYYGYTF
DNA: TGCGCCAGCAGTGAGAAACCCTCGACGGGGACTTACTATGGCTACACCTTC
size: -
V: TRBV10-1
D: -
J: TRBJ1-2
length: 17

CDR3: CASSTQEWGGSPLHF
DNA: TGTGCCAGCAGTACTCAGGAGTGGGGGGGTTCACCCCTCCACTTT
size: -
V: TRBV2
D: -
J: TRBJ1-6
length: 15

CDR3: CSVEDLGGSQETQYF
DNA: TGCAGCGTTGAAGATCTAGGCGGATCCCAAGAGACCCAGTACTTC
size: -
V: TRBV29-1
D: -
J: TRBJ2-5
length: 15

CDR3: CASRQDGTQPQHF
DNA: TGTGCCAGCCGACAGGACGGGACTCAGCCCCAGCATTTT
size: -
V: TRBV2
D: -
J: TRBJ1-5
length: 13

CDR3: CASSVQGTNYGYTF
DNA: TGTGCCAGCAGCGTACAGGGGACTAACTATGGCTACACCTTC
size: -
V: TRBV9
D: -
J: TRBJ1-2
length: 14

CDR3: CASSQDRQGGAEAFF
DNA: TGTGCCAGCAGCCAAGATAGACAGGGGGGTGCTGAAGCTTTCTTT
size: -
V: TRBV4-2
D: TRBD1
J: TRBJ1-1
length: 15

CDR3: CASSRTDWTGSGYTF
DNA: TGTGCCAGCAGCCGTACGGACTGGACAGGGAGCGGCTACACCTTC
size: -
V: TRBV7-8
D: TRBD1
J: TRBJ1-2
length: 15

CDR3: CASSPRGGLDEQFF
DNA: TGTGCCAGCAGTCCTCGGGGGGGCCTGGATGAGCAGTTCTTC
size: -
V: TRBV27
D: TRBD2
J: TRBJ2-1
length: 14

CDR3: CASTLSETEAFF
DNA: TGTGCCAGCACCCTCAGTGAAACTGAAGCTTTCTTT
size: once
V: TRBV27
D: -
J: TRBJ1-1
length: 12

CDR3: CASSTTGSSGNTIYF
DNA: TGTGCCAGCAGTACGACGGGTAGCTCTGGAAACACCATATATTTT
size: -
V: TRBV7-2
D: -
J: TRBJ1-3
length: 15

CDR3: CASSRPDEQGYGYTF
DNA: TGTGCCAGCAGCAGACCCGATGAACAGGGCTACGGCTACACCTTC
size: -
V: TRBV7-9
D: -
J: TRBJ1-2
length: 15

CDR3: CASSSHLNTEAFF
DNA: TGTGCCAGTAGTAGTCATCTGAACACTGAAGCTTTCTTT
size: -
V: TRBV19
D: -
J: TRBJ1-1
length: 13

CDR3: CAWSVGTGLEQYF
DNA: TGTGCCTGGAGTGTGGGGACAGGTCTCGAGCAGTACTTC
size: once
V: TRBV30
D: TRBD1
J: TRBJ2-7
length: 13

CDR3: CASSPFGTGDEDTQYF
DNA: TGTGCCAGCTCCCCCTTCGGGACAGGGGACGAAGATACGCAGTATTTT
size: few
V: TRBV27
D: TRBD1
J: TRBJ2-3
length: 16

CDR3: CASSYSRSRLFF
DNA: TGTGCCAGCAGTTACTCTCGGAGCCGTTTGTTCTTC
size: -
V: TRBV6-6
D: -
J: TRBJ2-1
length: 12